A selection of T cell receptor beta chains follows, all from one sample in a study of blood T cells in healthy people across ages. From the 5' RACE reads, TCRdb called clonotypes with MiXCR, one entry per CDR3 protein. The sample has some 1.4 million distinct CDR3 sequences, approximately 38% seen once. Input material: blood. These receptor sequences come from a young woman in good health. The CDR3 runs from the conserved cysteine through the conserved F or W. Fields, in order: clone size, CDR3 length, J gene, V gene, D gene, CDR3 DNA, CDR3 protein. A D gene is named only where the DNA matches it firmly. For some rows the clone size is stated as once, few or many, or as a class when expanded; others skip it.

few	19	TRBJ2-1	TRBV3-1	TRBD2	TGTGCCAGCAGCCATAGTCTAGCGGGGGGGCCGAGCTCCTACAATGAGCAGTTCTTC	CASSHSLAGGPSSYNEQFF
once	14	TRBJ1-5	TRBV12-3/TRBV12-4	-	TGTGCCAGCACCCAGGGTTGGGGCAATCAGCCCCAGCATTTT	CASTQGWGNQPQHF
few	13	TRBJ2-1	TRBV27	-	TGTGCCAGCAGGTGGGGCTCCTACAATGAGCAGTTCTTC	CASRWGSYNEQFF
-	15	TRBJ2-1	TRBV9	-	TGTGCCAGCAGCGTAGGCGTCCCCCCCGGGAATGAGCAGTTCTTC	CASSVGVPPGNEQFF
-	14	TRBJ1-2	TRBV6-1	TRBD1	TGTGCCACCCCGGGACAGGGGATTAGGGATGGCTACACCTTC	CATPGQGIRDGYTF
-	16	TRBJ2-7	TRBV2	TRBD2	TGTGCCAGCAGTTCAACTAGCGGGCCCTCCTACAATGAGCAGTACTTC	CASSSTSGPSYNEQYF
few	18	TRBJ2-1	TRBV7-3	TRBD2	TGTGCCAGCAGCTCCTTTGGCTTGGGCGGGGGGGCCTTCAATGAGCAGTTCTTC	CASSSFGLGGGAFNEQFF
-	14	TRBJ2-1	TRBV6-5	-	TGTGCCAGCGCCCCGGAAGGGGAGATTGGGGAGCAGTTCTTC	CASAPEGEIGEQFF
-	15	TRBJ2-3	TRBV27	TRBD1	TGTGCCAGCAGTTCACAGGGGGCCATCACAGATACGCAGTATTTT	CASSSQGAITDTQYF
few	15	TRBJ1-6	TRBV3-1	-	TGTGCCAGCAGCCAAGTAGGACGGGGGCGGTCGGCCCTCCACTTT	CASSQVGRGRSALHF
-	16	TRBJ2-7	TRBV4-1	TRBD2	TGCGCCAGCAGCCAAGAGGTGACTAGCGGGAGGTACGAGCAGTACTTC	CASSQEVTSGRYEQYF
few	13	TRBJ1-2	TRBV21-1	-	TGTGCCAGCAGCATTGCAGGGGTATATGGCTACACCTTC	CASSIAGVYGYTF
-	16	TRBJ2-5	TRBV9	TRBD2	TGTGCCAGCAGCGTAGAGTCTAGCGGGGGTCTTGAGACCCAGTACTTC	CASSVESSGGLETQYF
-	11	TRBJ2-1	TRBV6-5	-	TGTGCCAGCAGCACTTACAAGGAGCAGTTCTTC	CASSTYKEQFF
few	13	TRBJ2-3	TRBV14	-	TGTGCCAGCAGCCAAGATGAATTTCCTACGCAGTATTTT	CASSQDEFPTQYF
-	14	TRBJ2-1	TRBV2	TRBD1	TGTGCCAGCAGTGGGACAGGGACCTACAATGAGCAGTTCTTC	CASSGTGTYNEQFF
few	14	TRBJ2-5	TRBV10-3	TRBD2	TGTGCCAGCGGACTAGCGGGGGAGCTAGAGACCCAGTACTTC	CASGLAGELETQYF
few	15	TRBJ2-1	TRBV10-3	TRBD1	TGTGCCATCAGTGATAAGACAGGGGGCCACAATGAGCAGTTCTTC	CAISDKTGGHNEQFF
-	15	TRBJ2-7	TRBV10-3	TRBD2	TGTGCCATCAGGCCCCAGGGAGCGGGAGGGTACGAGCAGTACTTC	CAIRPQGAGGYEQYF
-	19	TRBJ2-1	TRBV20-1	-	TGCAGTGCTAGAGATCCGCAGGGGCTTAAGCGGGGCTCCTACAATGAGCAGTTCTTC	CSARDPQGLKRGSYNEQFF
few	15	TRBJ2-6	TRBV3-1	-	TGTGCCAGCAGCCAGGGTCTGTATGGGGCCAACGTCCTGACTTTC	CASSQGLYGANVLTF
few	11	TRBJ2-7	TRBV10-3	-	TGTGCCATCAGTACAGCTTCGGAGCAGTACTTC	CAISTASEQYF
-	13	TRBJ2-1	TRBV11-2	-	TGTGCCAGCAGCCACTGGGGGGACAATGAGCAGTTCTTC	CASSHWGDNEQFF
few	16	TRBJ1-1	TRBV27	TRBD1	TGTGCCAGCAGTTTAAGGGCAGGGGGCATGTACACTGAAGCTTTCTTT	CASSLRAGGMYTEAFF
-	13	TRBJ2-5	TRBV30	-	TGTGCCTGGAGGGGCCGGGAGAGAGAGACCCAGTACTTC	CAWRGRERETQYF
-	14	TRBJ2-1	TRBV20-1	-	TGCAGTGCTAGAGTTGACTATACCTCCAATGAGCAGTTCTTC	CSARVDYTSNEQFF
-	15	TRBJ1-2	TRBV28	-	TGTGCCAGCAGCTCCGGCGCGGGGGCGGGCTATGGCTACACCTTC	CASSSGAGAGYGYTF
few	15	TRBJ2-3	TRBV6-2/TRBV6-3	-	TGTGCCAGCAGTTACGTGGCGGGAAGCACAGATACGCAGTATTTT	CASSYVAGSTDTQYF
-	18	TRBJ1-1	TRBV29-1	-	TGCAGCGTTGTTCGTGGGTTCAGTGGGGCAGGGGTGAACACTGAAGCTTTCTTT	CSVVRGFSGAGVNTEAFF
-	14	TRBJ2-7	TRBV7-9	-	TGTGCCAGCAGCTCCCCCGGAGGCTCCTACGAGCAGTACTTC	CASSSPGGSYEQYF
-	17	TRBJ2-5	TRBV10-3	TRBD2	TGTGCCATCAGTGAGTTCCTGACTAGCGGGCCGTCGGGGACCCAGTACTTC	CAISEFLTSGPSGTQYF
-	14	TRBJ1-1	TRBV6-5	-	TGTGCCAGCAGGAGACCCGGAGGAAAGGCTGAAGCTTTCTTT	CASRRPGGKAEAFF
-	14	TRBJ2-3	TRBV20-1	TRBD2	TGCAGTGCTAGAGGGCGGGGGGACACAGATACGCAGTATTTT	CSARGRGDTDTQYF
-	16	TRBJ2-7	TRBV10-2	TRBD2	TGCGCCAGCAGTGGGGCGGGACTAGCGGGCTCTTACGAGCAGTACTTC	CASSGAGLAGSYEQYF
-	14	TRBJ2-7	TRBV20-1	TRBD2	TGCAGTGCTAGTAGCGGGGGGGCCCCCTACGAGCAGTACTTC	CSASSGGAPYEQYF
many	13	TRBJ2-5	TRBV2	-	TGTGCCAGCAGTGAGGGGCTGGAAGAGACCCAGTACTTC	CASSEGLEETQYF
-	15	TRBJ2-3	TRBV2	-	TGTGCCAGCATCATCGCGGGGTTAAGCACAGATACGCAGTATTTT	CASIIAGLSTDTQYF
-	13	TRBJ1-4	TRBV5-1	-	TGCGCCAGCAGCTTCTCTCCCGGGCCCAAACTGTTTTTT	CASSFSPGPKLFF
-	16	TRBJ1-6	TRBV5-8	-	TGTGCCAGCAGCCCCGGATGGGGGGAAGGGAATTCACCCCTCCACTTT	CASSPGWGEGNSPLHF
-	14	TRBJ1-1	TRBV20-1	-	TGCAGTGCTAAGTTGGGCAACACGAACACTGAAGCTTTCTTT	CSAKLGNTNTEAFF
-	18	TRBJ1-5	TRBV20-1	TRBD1	TGCAGTGCTAGAACCGGGACAGGGGGTCTTCGGAGCAATCAGCCCCAGCATTTT	CSARTGTGGLRSNQPQHF